This is a list of T cell receptor beta chains from one sample in a study of beta chain features in type 1 diabetes. Some clones are missing from TCRdb's copy, which holds only in-frame ones; the method was immunoSEQ multiplex PCR. The repertoire holds about 400,000 clones, roughly 12% seen once, with 0.0095% to 0.013% in the top ten. Sequencing was carried out using naive CD4+ T cells from blood. The receptors derive from a woman aged 18-35 years with type 1 diabetes. The conserved cysteine and the conserved F or W are not part of the CDR3 here.

CDR3 protein: ASSLPATGETYGYT
CDR3 length: 14
V gene: TRBV7-9

CDR3 protein: ASSLSGRDIQY
CDR3 length: 11
V gene: TRBV5-4

CDR3 protein: SVADSFTQY
CDR3 length: 9
V gene: TRBV29-1

CDR3 protein: ASSSQGASSYEQY
CDR3 length: 13
V gene: TRBV7-9

CDR3 protein: ASSYGQGYGYT
CDR3 length: 11
V gene: TRBV7-9

CDR3 protein: ASSLVGLGTGELF
CDR3 length: 13
V gene: TRBV11-2

CDR3 protein: ASSQSLLADNEQF
CDR3 length: 13
V gene: TRBV4-1

CDR3 protein: AVREFQETQY
CDR3 length: 10
V gene: TRBV6-6

CDR3 protein: ASSLFLASGGGNEQF
CDR3 length: 15
V gene: TRBV11-2

CDR3 protein: ASRGLPETQY
CDR3 length: 10
V gene: TRBV6-1

CDR3 protein: ASSLGGQPYGYT
CDR3 length: 12
V gene: TRBV11-2

CDR3 protein: ASSPDRGGQPQH
CDR3 length: 12
V gene: TRBV5-1

CDR3 protein: ASSLGPQGYNSPLH
CDR3 length: 14
V gene: TRBV7-9

CDR3 protein: ASSLVAGLEQY
CDR3 length: 11
V gene: TRBV7-2

CDR3 protein: ASSLGGQTYEQY
CDR3 length: 12
V gene: TRBV7-9

CDR3 protein: ASSAGTGTIYGYT
CDR3 length: 13
V gene: TRBV9

CDR3 protein: ASSMGLVAEQY
CDR3 length: 11
V gene: TRBV21-1

CDR3 protein: ASSVARTSGTGELF
CDR3 length: 14
V gene: TRBV9

CDR3 protein: ASSPPGSRSTDTQY
CDR3 length: 14
V gene: TRBV13

CDR3 protein: ASSEAGTGTYEQY
CDR3 length: 13
V gene: TRBV6-1

CDR3 protein: ASSSPGTGVGGYT
CDR3 length: 13
V gene: TRBV4-1

CDR3 protein: ASSDRGQNYGYT
CDR3 length: 12
V gene: TRBV2

CDR3 protein: ASTKEDTQY
CDR3 length: 9
V gene: TRBV5-1

CDR3 protein: ASSLVQGWDQPQH
CDR3 length: 13
V gene: TRBV11-2

CDR3 protein: ASSSSGGPQETQY
CDR3 length: 13
V gene: TRBV7-2

CDR3 protein: ASSTGQGRAF
CDR3 length: 10
V gene: TRBV6-5

CDR3 protein: ASSYGQAPNTEAF
CDR3 length: 13
V gene: TRBV7-9

CDR3 protein: ASSPQWASTDTQY
CDR3 length: 13
V gene: TRBV19

CDR3 protein: ASSPRRAGELF
CDR3 length: 11
V gene: TRBV7-9

CDR3 protein: ASSATGLETQY
CDR3 length: 11
V gene: TRBV6-1

CDR3 protein: ASTEGLAGYEQY
CDR3 length: 12
V gene: TRBV6-1

CDR3 protein: ASSLGAVGRYEQY
CDR3 length: 13
V gene: TRBV7-2

CDR3 protein: ASSLMGGKGTQY
CDR3 length: 12
V gene: TRBV28

CDR3 protein: ASSFGQGTDTQY
CDR3 length: 12
V gene: TRBV7-9

CDR3 protein: ASSSRGQVEDTQY
CDR3 length: 13
V gene: TRBV5-1

CDR3 protein: ASSSLGAEWANEQF
CDR3 length: 14
V gene: TRBV27

CDR3 protein: AWSGTTQY
CDR3 length: 8
V gene: TRBV30

CDR3 protein: ASREPGVTETQY
CDR3 length: 12
V gene: TRBV5-1

CDR3 protein: ASSRTGVGEKLF
CDR3 length: 12
V gene: TRBV14

CDR3 protein: ASTRDTQPQH
CDR3 length: 10
V gene: TRBV19

CDR3 protein: ASSASGSLYEQY
CDR3 length: 12
V gene: TRBV5-1

CDR3 protein: ASSVWGDTEAF
CDR3 length: 11
V gene: TRBV9